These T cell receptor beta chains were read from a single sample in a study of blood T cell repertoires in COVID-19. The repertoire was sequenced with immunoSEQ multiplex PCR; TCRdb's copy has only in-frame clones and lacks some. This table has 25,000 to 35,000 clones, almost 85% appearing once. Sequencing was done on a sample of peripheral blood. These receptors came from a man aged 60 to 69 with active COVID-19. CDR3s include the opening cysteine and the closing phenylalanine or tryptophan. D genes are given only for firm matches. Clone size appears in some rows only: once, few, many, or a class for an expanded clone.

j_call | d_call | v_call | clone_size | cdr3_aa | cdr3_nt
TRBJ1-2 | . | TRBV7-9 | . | CASSSRSVDGYTF | TGTGCCAGCAGCAGCCGTTCGGTCGATGGCTACACCTTC
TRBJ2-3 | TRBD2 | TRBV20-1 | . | CSASSGRDADTQYF | TGCAGTGCCAGTAGCGGGAGAGACGCAGATACGCAGTATTTT
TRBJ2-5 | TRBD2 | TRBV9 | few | CASSVRDLSGTLQETQYF | TGTGCCAGCAGCGTGAGGGATTTGAGCGGGACCCTTCAAGAGACCCAGTACTTC
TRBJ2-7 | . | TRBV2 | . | CASSEALRGPYEQYF | TGTGCCAGCAGTGAAGCGCTTCGAGGGCCCTACGAGCAGTACTTC
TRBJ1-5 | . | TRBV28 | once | CASNLGAYSNQPQHF | TGTGCCAGCAACTTAGGGGCATATAGCAATCAGCCCCAGCATTTT
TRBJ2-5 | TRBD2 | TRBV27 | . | CASSGLTSGGETQYF | TGTGCCAGCAGTGGCTTGACTAGCGGGGGGGAGACCCAGTACTTC
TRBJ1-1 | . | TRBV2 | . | CASSPITGNTEAFF | TGTGCCAGCAGTCCCATAACAGGGAACACTGAAGCTTTCTTT
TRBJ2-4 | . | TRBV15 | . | CATSRESGVKNIQYF | TGTGCCACCAGCAGAGAATCGGGAGTCAAAAACATTCAGTACTTC
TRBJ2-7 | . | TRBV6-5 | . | CASTQGDKFYEQYF | TGTGCCAGCACCCAAGGTGACAAATTCTACGAGCAGTACTTC
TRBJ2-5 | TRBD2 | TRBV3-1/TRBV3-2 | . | CASSQRSSGRGETQYF | TGTGCCAGCAGCCAAAGGTCTAGCGGGAGGGGAGAGACCCAGTACTTC
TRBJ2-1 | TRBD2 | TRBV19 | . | CASSRIAGGQDEQFF | TGTGCCAGTAGTAGAATAGCGGGAGGGCAGGATGAGCAGTTCTTC
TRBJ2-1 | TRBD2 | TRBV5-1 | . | CASSLALVAGANEQFF | TGCGCCAGCAGCTTGGCCTTGGTAGCGGGAGCTAATGAGCAGTTCTTC
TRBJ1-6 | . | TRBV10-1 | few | CASSVGGGSPLHF | TGCGCCAGCAGTGTAGGGGGTGGTTCACCCCTCCACTTT
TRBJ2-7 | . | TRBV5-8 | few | CASSLTVAYEQYF | TGTGCCAGCAGCTTGACAGTTGCCTACGAGCAGTACTTC
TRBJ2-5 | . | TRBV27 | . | CASSPLDSSGETQYF | TGTGCCAGCAGTCCTCTGGACAGCTCCGGAGAGACCCAGTACTTC
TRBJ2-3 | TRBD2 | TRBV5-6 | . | CASNGLAGEADTQYF | TGTGCCAGCAACGGACTAGCGGGAGAAGCAGATACGCAGTATTTT
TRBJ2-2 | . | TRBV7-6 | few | CASSPVGGARTGELFF | TGTGCCAGCAGCCCCGTGGGGGGGGCGCGTACCGGGGAGCTGTTTTTT
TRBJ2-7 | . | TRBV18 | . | CASSRDQRDYEQYF | TGTGCCAGCTCAAGGGATCAACGGGACTACGAGCAGTACTTC
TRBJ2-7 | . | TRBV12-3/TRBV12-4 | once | CASSFNTLAKYF | TGTGCCAGCAGTTTTAATACATTAGCCAAGTACTTC
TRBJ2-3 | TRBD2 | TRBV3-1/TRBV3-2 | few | CAAAGTSGIGTQYF | TGTGCCGCTGCCGGGACTAGCGGGATCGGTACGCAGTATTTT
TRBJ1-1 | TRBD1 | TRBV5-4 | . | CASTTGGAQANTEAFF | TGTGCCAGTACGACAGGGGGAGCACAGGCGAACACTGAAGCTTTCTTT
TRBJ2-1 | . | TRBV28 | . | CASSFDPGSYNEQFF | TGTGCCAGCAGTTTTGATCCAGGCTCCTACAATGAGCAGTTCTTC
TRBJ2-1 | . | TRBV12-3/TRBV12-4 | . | CATSANEQFF | TGTGCCACCTCAGCGAATGAGCAGTTCTTC
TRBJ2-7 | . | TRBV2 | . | CASRDTGTIYEQYF | TGTGCCAGCAGGGACACCGGGACAATCTACGAGCAGTACTTC
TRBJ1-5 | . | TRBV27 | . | CASSLSPISQGSQPQHF | TGTGCCAGCAGTTTATCCCCAATAAGCCAGGGCTCTCAGCCCCAGCATTTT
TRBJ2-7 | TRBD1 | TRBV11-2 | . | CASSFGTGEYEQYF | TGTGCCAGCAGCTTCGGGACAGGGGAGTACGAGCAGTACTTC
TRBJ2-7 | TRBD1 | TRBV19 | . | CASSKPGQGAYEQYF | TGTGCCAGTAGTAAACCGGGACAGGGGGCCTACGAGCAGTACTTC
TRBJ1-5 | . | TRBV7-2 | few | CASSAQVNQPQHF | TGTGCCAGCAGCGCCCAGGTCAATCAGCCCCAGCATTTT
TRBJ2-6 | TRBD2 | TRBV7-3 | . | CASSLDPAGVSGANVLTF | TGTGCCAGCAGCTTAGATCCAGCGGGAGTTTCTGGGGCCAACGTCCTGACTTTC
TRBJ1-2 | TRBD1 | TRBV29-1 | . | CSVEGRGLHYGYTF | TGCAGCGTTGAGGGAAGGGGGCTTCACTATGGCTACACCTTC
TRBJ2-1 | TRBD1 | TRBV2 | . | CASSKNRGSEQFF | TGTGCCAGCAGTAAAAACAGGGGGTCGGAGCAGTTCTTC
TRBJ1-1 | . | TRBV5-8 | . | CASSNRVGGTEAFF | TGTGCCAGCAGCAACCGGGTTGGCGGCACTGAAGCTTTCTTT
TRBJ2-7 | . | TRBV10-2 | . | CASSGSTHEQYF | TGCGCCAGCAGTGGGAGTACCCACGAGCAGTACTTC
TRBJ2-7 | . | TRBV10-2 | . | CASSERQGADEQYF | TGCGCCAGCAGTGAGAGGCAAGGGGCGGACGAGCAGTACTTC
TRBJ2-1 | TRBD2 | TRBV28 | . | CASSMTVWTSGARSSYNEQFF | TGTGCCAGCAGTATGACGGTGTGGACTAGCGGGGCACGAAGCTCCTACAATGAGCAGTTCTTC
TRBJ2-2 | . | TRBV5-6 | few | CASSLDGTKNTGELFF | TGTGCCAGCAGCTTGGACGGGACAAAGAACACCGGGGAGCTGTTTTTT
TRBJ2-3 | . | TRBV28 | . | CASSQPPGGSTDTQYF | TGTGCCAGCAGTCAGCCCCCCGGGGGTAGCACAGATACGCAGTATTTT
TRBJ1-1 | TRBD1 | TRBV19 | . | CASSIGNRQGVGEAFF | TGTGCCAGTAGTATAGGAAACCGGCAGGGGGTCGGTGAAGCTTTCTTT